This TCR beta chain was observed in a study of blood T cell repertoires in COVID-19. In the authors' workflow: Quantification of nucleated cells was approximated via reference gene primer amplification. Assay used: immunoSEQ multiplex PCR; TCRdb lists only in-frame clones, some missing. For V, J and clone size, that table is used; D and trimming come from the DNA. The repertoire holds a few hundred thousand clones, with around 89% as singletons. CDR3 length: 15 amino acids. In germline, CDR1 is MNHEY, CDR2 SVGAGI. Trimming left V 0 bases short and J 7 bases short, with 10 bases between. This clone showed up just a few times.

The chain is built from TRBV6-5 and TRBJ1-6, with D possibly being TRBD1 (6 bases). Specimen: PBMCs or T cells enriched from blood (not recorded which). The source is a middle-aged woman who had recovered from COVID-19. CDR3 coding DNA: TGTGCCAGCAGTTACTCGGGGACACCGAATTCACCCCTCCACTTT. Amino acids: CASSYSGTPNSPLHF.